Listed below are T cell receptor beta chains from one sample, sequenced in a study of T cell repertoires in cytomegalovirus infection. A single record per CDR3 protein comes from TCRdb applying MiXCR to the reads. The sample contains 510,000 or so distinct CDR3 sequences, roughly 29% of which appear only once. The sequenced sample consisted of PBMCs. The origin of the receptors is a human donor in good health (CMV status not recorded). Some clones in this sample may be carry-over from other donors' samples. Each CDR3 is given with its conserved first and last residue. Each record gives: D gene, clone size, V gene, J gene, CDR3 protein, CDR3 DNA. D genes are given only for firm matches. Clone size is shown for a subset of rows, as once, few, many or a class of expanded clone.

-	-	TRBV7-2	TRBJ2-2	CASSPGLTNTGELFF	TGTGCCAGCAGCCCGGGGCTTACGAACACCGGGGAGCTGTTTTTT
TRBD1	few	TRBV12-3/TRBV12-4	TRBJ1-1	CASRIRGRGTEAFF	TGTGCCAGCAGGATCAGGGGGCGAGGGACTGAAGCTTTCTTT
TRBD1	-	TRBV7-9	TRBJ2-7	CASSLARGQGPYEQYF	TGTGCCAGCAGCTTAGCGCGGGGACAGGGTCCATACGAGCAGTACTTC
TRBD1	many	TRBV7-8	TRBJ1-5	CASSLDIRGVRDNQPQHF	TGTGCCAGCAGCTTAGATATCAGGGGGGTCCGGGACAATCAGCCCCAGCATTTT
-	-	TRBV10-3	TRBJ2-5	CAISRGEQETQYF	TGTGCCATCAGCCGAGGGGAACAAGAGACCCAGTACTTC
-	few	TRBV20-1	TRBJ1-5	CSASSGVGQPQHF	TGCAGTGCTAGTTCAGGGGTGGGTCAGCCCCAGCATTTT
TRBD2	-	TRBV28	TRBJ2-5	CASSFVSAGANQETQYF	TGTGCCAGCAGTTTTGTTTCAGCGGGAGCTAATCAAGAGACCCAGTACTTC
TRBD2	few	TRBV7-8	TRBJ2-7	CASSSTEDPRGREQYF	TGTGCCAGCAGCTCAACAGAAGACCCGCGCGGGAGAGAGCAGTACTTC
TRBD1	many	TRBV12-3/TRBV12-4	TRBJ1-5	CASSPRTGGDGQPQHF	TGTGCCAGCAGTCCTAGGACAGGTGGGGATGGTCAGCCCCAGCATTTT
-	-	TRBV5-1	TRBJ2-1	CASSPNRGGRESTMRQFF	TGCGCCAGCAGCCCCAATCGAGGGGGGAGGGAGTCTACAATGAGGCAGTTCTTC
TRBD1	few	TRBV10-3	TRBJ1-2	CAIYRQGAASGYTF	TGTGCCATTTATCGACAGGGGGCAGCTTCTGGCTACACCTTC
-	many	TRBV7-8	TRBJ2-2	CASSTRQGGELFF	TGTGCCAGCAGCACGCGTCAGGGCGGGGAGCTGTTTTTT
TRBD2	few	TRBV28	TRBJ2-1	CASSPLAGGAQFF	TGTGCCAGCAGTCCACTAGCGGGAGGGGCACAGTTCTTC
-	-	TRBV6-2/TRBV6-3	TRBJ2-1	CASRGTSSNEQFF	TGTGCCAGCAGGGGGACTTCTAGCAATGAGCAGTTCTTC
-	few	TRBV10-3	TRBJ1-5	CAISRGDSNQPQHF	TGTGCCATCAGCCGGGGCGATAGCAATCAGCCCCAGCATTTT
-	few	TRBV7-6	TRBJ1-1	CASSLPEAFF	TGTGCCAGCAGCTTACCCGAAGCTTTCTTT
TRBD1	many	TRBV7-2	TRBJ1-4	CASSASDRAGEKLFF	TGTGCCAGCAGCGCCTCGGACAGGGCGGGGGAAAAACTGTTTTTT
-	few	TRBV24-1	TRBJ2-3	CATSAGRRPDTQYF	TGTGCCACCAGTGCTGGAAGGCGCCCAGATACGCAGTATTTT
-	many	TRBV7-3	TRBJ1-1	CASSGRADTEAFF	TGTGCCAGCTCGGGCAGGGCGGACACTGAAGCTTTCTTT
-	many	TRBV7-8	TRBJ2-1	CASSLDPRDSEQFF	TGTGCCAGCAGCTTAGACCCGCGAGACTCTGAGCAGTTCTTC
-	-	TRBV4-1	TRBJ2-2	CASSPLSRTGELFF	TGCGCCAGCAGCCCCCTTTCCAGGACCGGGGAGCTGTTTTTT
-	few	TRBV5-4	TRBJ1-1	CASSLRLMNTEAFF	TGTGCCAGCAGCTTGCGACTGATGAACACTGAAGCTTTCTTT
TRBD1	few	TRBV7-2	TRBJ1-4	CASSSGTGVYSGKLFF	TGTGCCAGCAGCTCCGGGACAGGGGTTTACTCGGGGAAACTGTTTTTT
TRBD2	-	TRBV6-5	TRBJ2-3	CASRGLAGVGTQYF	TGTGCCAGCAGGGGACTAGCGGGAGTCGGTACGCAGTATTTT